These T cell receptor beta chains were read from a single sample in a study of cytomegalovirus exposure and HLA in healthy donors. Sequencing was performed with immunoSEQ multiplex PCR; in TCRdb, only in-frame clones are kept and a portion is missing. The repertoire has around 180,000 clones, over 70% of them found once; the top ten carry 1.2%. Specimen: PBMCs. All receptors derive from a boy younger than 10 in good health and CMV-seronegative. Both conserved end residues are part of each CDR3. D genes are given only for firm matches. A row's size may be missing; if present it is once, few, many or a size class.

D gene | J gene | V gene | clone size | CDR3 protein | CDR3 DNA
. | TRBJ2-3 | TRBV11-2 | . | CASSLDPGWADTQYF | TGTGCCAGCAGCTTAGATCCGGGGTGGGCAGATACGCAGTATTTT
. | TRBJ1-2 | TRBV5-6 | . | CASSTLPGDGYTF | TGTGCCAGCAGCACCCTTCCAGGGGATGGCTACACCTTC
. | TRBJ1-2 | TRBV5-1 | . | CASRLQGRLDGYTF | TGCGCCAGCAGATTGCAGGGAAGGCTGGATGGCTACACCTTC
TRBD1 | TRBJ1-1 | TRBV19 | once | CASSIEGAVFRAFF | TGTGCCAGTAGTATCGAGGGGGCAGTCTTTCGGGCTTTCTTT
. | TRBJ1-1 | TRBV4-3 | . | CASSRGVGLNTEAFF | TGCGCCAGCAGCCGGGGCGTTGGCTTGAACACTGAAGCTTTCTTT
TRBD2 | TRBJ2-1 | TRBV2 | . | CASSGLAGPRGNEQFF | TGTGCCAGCAGTGGACTAGCGGGACCGCGGGGGAATGAGCAGTTCTTC
TRBD1 | TRBJ2-5 | TRBV5-4 | . | CASSLSGTGGLETQYF | TGTGCCAGCAGCTTATCCGGGACAGGGGGCTTAGAGACCCAGTACTTC
. | TRBJ2-7 | TRBV29-1 | few | CSVAVLLGAEQYF | TGCAGCGTTGCAGTCCTCCTAGGAGCCGAGCAGTACTTC
TRBD2 | TRBJ2-1 | TRBV5-1 | . | CASSLEGGGAYNEQFF | TGCGCCAGCAGCTTGGAGGGCGGGGGGGCTTACAATGAGCAGTTCTTC
TRBD2 | TRBJ2-1 | TRBV5-5 | . | CASTRDYPYNEQFF | TGTGCCAGCACGCGGGACTATCCTTACAATGAGCAGTTCTTC
TRBD1 | TRBJ2-1 | TRBV19 | . | CASSPGQGAWEQFF | TGTGCCAGTAGTCCGGGACAGGGGGCATGGGAGCAGTTCTTC
. | TRBJ1-5 | TRBV6-1 | . | CASSEEGNSNQPQHF | TGTGCCAGCAGTGAAGAGGGGAATAGCAATCAGCCCCAGCATTTT
TRBD1 | TRBJ2-2 | TRBV6-5 | . | CASSPDRVELFF | TGTGCCAGCAGTCCCGACAGGGTCGAGCTGTTTTTT
. | TRBJ2-5 | TRBV9 | once | CASSVELHETQYF | TGTGCCAGCAGCGTAGAACTCCACGAGACCCAGTACTTC
TRBD2 | TRBJ2-5 | TRBV30 | . | CAWSSLAGGAQETQYF | TGTGCCTGGAGTTCGCTAGCGGGGGGGGCCCAAGAGACCCAGTACTTC
TRBD2 | TRBJ2-1 | TRBV19 | . | CASSLLAGLNEQFF | TGTGCCAGTAGTCTACTAGCGGGATTAAATGAGCAGTTCTTC
. | TRBJ2-3 | TRBV27 | . | CASSFTGTDTQYF | TGTGCCAGCAGTTTCACGGGCACAGATACGCAGTATTTT
TRBD2 | TRBJ2-3 | TRBV7-2 | . | CASSYGLAGVTDTQYF | TGTGCCAGCAGCTACGGACTAGCGGGGGTTACAGATACGCAGTATTTT
TRBD1 | TRBJ1-1 | TRBV2 | . | CATKDIGQGGTEAFF | TGTGCCACCAAAGATATCGGACAGGGCGGCACTGAAGCTTTCTTT
TRBD1 | TRBJ2-1 | TRBV4-3 | once | CASSQDGYRGENEQFF | TGCGCCAGCAGCCAAGATGGTTACAGGGGTGAGAATGAGCAGTTCTTC
TRBD2 | TRBJ2-5 | TRBV5-4 | . | CASSRGTSGRAGETQYF | TGTGCCAGCAGCCGGGGGACTAGCGGGAGGGCCGGAGAGACCCAGTACTTC
. | TRBJ1-5 | TRBV7-8 | . | CASSLALGGFTNQPQHF | TGTGCCAGCAGCTTAGCCCTAGGAGGTTTTACTAATCAGCCCCAGCATTTT
TRBD2 | TRBJ2-3 | TRBV2 | . | CASSEHSGGSTDTQYF | TGTGCCAGCAGTGAACACAGCGGGGGGAGCACAGATACGCAGTATTTT
. | TRBJ2-5 | TRBV7-2 | . | CASSARRTSEETQYF | TGTGCCAGCAGCGCCCGGCGGACTTCAGAAGAGACCCAGTACTTC
. | TRBJ2-3 | TRBV18 | few | CASSPQTGLTDTQYF | TGTGCCAGCTCACCTCAGACAGGATTGACAGATACGCAGTATTTT
. | TRBJ2-4 | TRBV5-6 | . | CASSSLDRTKNIQYF | TGTGCCAGCAGCTCCCTCGACAGGACCAAAAACATTCAGTACTTC
. | TRBJ1-4 | TRBV28 | . | CASSSQGGASSEKLFF | TGTGCCAGCAGTTCCCAAGGGGGGGCCTCAAGTGAAAAACTGTTTTTT
. | TRBJ1-3 | TRBV7-2 | once | CASSPGRGGVVYF | TGTGCCAGCAGCCCAGGTCGGGGTGGAGTGGTATATTTT
TRBD1 | TRBJ2-7 | TRBV4-1 | . | CASSPMPGQGIYEQYF | TGCGCCAGCAGCCCAATGCCGGGACAGGGCATTTACGAGCAGTACTTC
TRBD1 | TRBJ2-1 | TRBV28 | . | CASSSPGPGQGVSYNEQFF | TGTGCCAGCAGTTCCCCAGGGCCCGGACAGGGGGTTTCCTACAATGAGCAGTTCTTC
. | TRBJ1-1 | TRBV7-8 | . | CASSLGDMWGREAFF | TGTGCCAGCAGCTTAGGCGATATGTGGGGGCGTGAAGCTTTCTTT
TRBD1 | TRBJ1-6 | TRBV19 | . | CASRSQKEGQGASPLHF | TGTGCCAGTAGGAGCCAAAAGGAGGGGCAGGGGGCGTCACCCCTCCACTTT
TRBD1 | TRBJ2-7 | TRBV4-2 | . | CASSTGTGDYEQYF | TGTGCCAGCAGTACCGGGACAGGGGACTACGAGCAGTACTTC
TRBD2 | TRBJ2-7 | TRBV29-1 | . | CSVEGLAGSYEQYF | TGCAGCGTTGAGGGACTAGCGGGGAGCTACGAGCAGTACTTC
. | TRBJ2-3 | TRBV5-1 | . | CASRLTATDTQYF | TGCGCCAGCAGGCTAACCGCCACAGATACGCAGTATTTT
TRBD1 | TRBJ1-5 | TRBV25-1 | . | CASRVHGQGAIRNQPQHF | TGTGCCAGCAGGGTGCATGGACAGGGGGCGATAAGGAATCAGCCCCAGCATTTT
TRBD1 | TRBJ1-3 | TRBV19 | once | CASYSRRGLYGNTIYF | TGTGCCAGTTACAGCCGCAGGGGGCTCTATGGAAACACCATATATTTT
TRBD2 | TRBJ2-5 | TRBV5-1 | . | CASSKGLAGGLQTETQYF | TGCGCCAGCAGCAAGGGACTAGCGGGAGGGCTCCAAACGGAGACCCAGTACTTC
. | TRBJ2-2 | TRBV5-1 | . | CASSRTAANTGELFF | TGCGCCAGCAGTAGGACAGCCGCGAACACCGGGGAGCTGTTTTTT
. | TRBJ1-1 | TRBV4-1 | . | CASSLNSNTEAFF | TGCGCCAGCAGCCTCAACTCGAACACTGAAGCTTTCTTT
TRBD2 | TRBJ2-1 | TRBV30 | . | CAWSVTTGGTNEQFF | TGTGCCTGGAGTGTGACAACGGGGGGGACGAATGAGCAGTTCTTC
TRBD1 | TRBJ1-2 | TRBV6-5 | few | CASSGPDRVYGYTF | TGTGCCAGCAGTGGCCCCGACAGGGTCTATGGCTACACCTTC
. | TRBJ2-2 | TRBV7-9 | . | CASSSRREQGNTGELFF | TGTGCCAGCAGCTCGAGGAGGGAGCAGGGGAACACCGGGGAGCTGTTTTTT
. | TRBJ2-3 | TRBV19 | . | CASSHRLGTDTQYF | TGTGCCAGTTCCCACAGGCTCGGCACAGATACGCAGTATTTT
TRBD2 | TRBJ2-2 | TRBV14 | . | CASSKHGLAGAPGELFF | TGTGCCAGCAGCAAACACGGACTAGCGGGGGCTCCGGGGGAGCTGTTTTTT
TRBD1 | TRBJ2-1 | TRBV29-1 | few | CSARQGAYNEQFF | TGCAGCGCCAGACAGGGGGCCTACAATGAGCAGTTCTTC
TRBD2 | TRBJ2-2 | TRBV6-6 | few | CASSYRGLAGTGELFF | TGTGCCAGCAGTTACCGTGGACTAGCCGGGACCGGGGAGCTGTTTTTT